This T cell receptor (beta chain) was sequenced in a study of beta chain features in type 1 diabetes. Whole-study context: Summed over all samples, the examined sorted cells came to 85 million to 130 million.

Germline CDR1 and CDR2: SGDLS and YYNGEE. The CDR3 totals 14 residues. Trimming removed 3 bases from V and 4 bases from J, with 13 bases in between. Isolated RNA was reverse transcribed in full, so expressed TCRB transcripts were sequenced. Generated by immunoSEQ multiplex PCR, the TCRdb table keeps only in-frame clones and is missing some. Seen here are 500,000 to 700,000 clones, less than 20% observed once, and the top ten hold 0.093%. The clonotype originates from a man aged 18 to 30 in good health. V usage is TRBV9 and J usage is TRBJ1-2, with D tentatively TRBD1 (6 bases). Material: naive CD4+ T cells from blood. In DNA, the CDR3 is TGTGCCAGCAGCGCCACAGGGACGGGCTATGGCTACACCTTC. It yields the protein CASSATGTGYGYTF. Using reference TRBV9 and TRBJ1-2 for the parts outside the CDR3, the full variable domain is DSGVTQTPKHLITATGQRVTLRCSPRSGDLSVYWYQQSLDQGLQFLIQYYNGEERAKGNILERFSAQQFPDLHSELNLSSLELGDSALYFCASSATGTGYGYTFGSGTRLTVV.